A single sample gave rise to the 17 T cell receptor beta chains below, sequenced in a study of blood T cells in healthy people across ages. Together with a sample-barcoded 5' primer, a J-beta primer mix was included in a second PCR lasting about 7 to 11 cycles. Using its own MiXCR run on the 5' RACE reads, TCRdb lists one record per CDR3 protein. The data contain about 580,000 distinct CDR3 sequences, under 55% of them singletons. The sample taken for sequencing was blood. The origin of the receptors is a man older than 75 in good health.

This chain connects TRBV4-3 to TRBJ1-4, with TRBD1 identical over 7 bases. This CDR3 has 15 amino acids. Germline V gene data show CDR1 as LGHNA and CDR2 as YSLEER. The junction had 5 bases not matched to a gene; V was cut back by 0 bases and J by 7 bases. The CDR3 protein is CASSQDWQGGEKLFF. For the CDR3, the DNA is TGCGCCAGCAGCCAAGATTGGCAGGGGGGTGAAAAACTGTTTTTT.

As DNA, the CDR3 is TGTGCCAGCAGCTTAGATACAGTGAACACTGAAGCTTTCTTT. This sequence encodes CASSLDTVNTEAFF. The chain links TRBV7-2 to TRBJ1-1; no definite D call. CDR1 and CDR2 from the germline V gene are SGHTA and FQGNSA. The length of the CDR3 is 14 residues. V lost 1 base to trimming and J lost 0 bases, with 6 bases between them.

This chain links TRBV25-1 with TRBJ2-5; D might be TRBD2 (6 bases). Trimming stripped 4 bases from V and 2 bases from J, with 14 bases between. The CDR3 contains 15 residues. In germline, CDR1 is MGHDK, CDR2 SYGVNS. In DNA form, the CDR3 reads TGTGCCAGCAGTGCCCGGGACGGGGGACAAGAGACCCAGTACTTC. Its protein is CASSARDGGQETQYF.

V usage is TRBV5-4 and J usage is TRBJ1-2, with D perhaps TRBD1 (6 bases). Trimming took 0 bases from V and 7 from J, leaving 16 bases between them. Per the germline V gene, CDR1 is SGHNT and CDR2 is YYREEE (reference sequence). The CDR3 spans 15 residues. The CDR3 region has the DNA TGTGCCAGCAGCTTGGACAGGGAGGGTACAGGTGGCTACACCTTC. Translation gives CASSLDREGTGGYTF.

This sequence joins TRBV7-2 and TRBJ1-4, with a tentative D call TRBD1 (5 bases). The CDR3 contains 15 residues. CDR1 is SGHTA and CDR2 is FQGNSA in the germline V gene. V gave up 0 bases and J gave up 2 bases, with 7 bases separating them. The CDR3 DNA sequence: TGTGCCAGCAGCTTAGCGCCAGGGACTAATGAAAAACTGTTTTTT. Protein sequence: CASSLAPGTNEKLFF. The full variable domain, completed using reference TRBV7-2 and TRBJ1-4, is GAGVSQSPSNKVTEKGKDVELRCDPISGHTALYWYRQSLGQGLEFLIYFQGNSAPDKSGLPSDRFSAERTGGSVSTLTIQRTQQEDSAVYLCASSLAPGTNEKLFFGSGTQLSVL.

This chain connects TRBV5-1 to TRBJ2-1; the D gene is possibly TRBD2 (6 bases). This CDR3 has 18 residues. Trimming pared 4 bases from V and 11 bases from J, leaving 31 bases between. Germline loops: CDR1 SGHRS, CDR2 YFSETQ. The CDR3 here is CASSLLGRQGGTTPKQFF. Here the CDR3 DNA reads TGCGCCAGCAGCCTCTTGGGGCGGCAGGGCGGGACGACCCCGAAGCAGTTCTTC.

This clonotype has only a few counts. The V call is TRBV7-2, the J call TRBJ2-4; TRBD2 matches at 9 bases. CDR3 size: 16 residues. V dropped 5 bases and J dropped 0; count of bases not matched to a gene: 5. CDR1 is SGHTA, CDR2 FQGNSA, per germline. CDR3 protein: CASSLLSGRAKNIQYF. As DNA, the CDR3 is TGTGCCAGCAGCCTGCTTAGCGGGAGAGCCAAAAACATTCAGTACTTC.

The rearrangement joins TRBV3-1 to TRBJ2-7; the D is unclear. This CDR3 contains 16 residues. Looked up from germline, CDR1 is LGHDT and CDR2 is YNNKEL (reference sequence). The V gene lost 1 base and the J gene lost 2 bases, with 15 bases spanning the gap. The CDR3: CASSQGPAVSAYEQYF. The CDR3, as DNA: TGTGCCAGCAGCCAAGGCCCTGCAGTGTCGGCCTACGAGCAGTACTTC.

Only a few counts were recorded for this clonotype. The V call is TRBV6-1, the J call TRBJ1-5, with a tentative D call TRBD1 (6 bases). This CDR3 spans 13 amino acids. V lost 7 bases to trimming and J lost 7 bases, with 14 bases between them. Germline lookup yields CDR1 MNHNS and CDR2 SASEGT. The CDR3 spells CASNLGQQQPQHF. In nucleotides, the CDR3 is TGTGCCAGCAACTTGGGACAACAGCAGCCCCAGCATTTT.

Points on this clonotype: A much larger clone lies a single base off, so this may be a read error. V is TRBV29-1 and J is TRBJ2-5; 13 bases match TRBD2. Germline-derived CDR1 and CDR2 are SQVTM and ANQGSEA. The CDR3 consists of 17 residues. V was pared by 6 bases and J by 11 bases, with 21 bases of the junction left unmatched. DNA for the CDR3: TGCAGCGTAAGCGGGGCAATTCGGACTAGCGGGAGAAATGAGCAGTACTTC. Residues: CSVSGAIRTSGRNEQYF.

This clonotype was picked up a small number of times. The genes are TRBV4-3 and TRBJ2-7, with TRBD1 identical over 8 bases. Germline V gene lookup returns CDR1 LGHNA and CDR2 YSLEER. The CDR3 runs to 14 residues. The V segment lost 2 bases and the J segment 2 bases; nucleotides outside the gene matches: 2. CDR3 bases: TGCGCCAGCAGCCAACAGACAGGGGCCTACGAGCAGTACTTC. Translation: CASSQQTGAYEQYF.

The chain recombines TRBV4-3 with TRBJ1-2; D remains unclear. CDR1 and CDR2 from the germline V gene are LGHNA and YSLEER. Trimming stripped 0 bases from V and 7 bases from J, with 15 bases between. There are 15 residues in the CDR3. CDR3 DNA sequence: TGCGCCAGCAGCCAAGATGGAAGACTCCCTGGTGGCTACACCTTC. Translating it yields CASSQDGRLPGGYTF.

The chain is built from TRBV20-1 and TRBJ2-1; 11 bases agree with TRBD2. V was pared by 5 bases and J by 8 bases, with 11 bases of the junction left unmatched. The CDR3 covers 15 residues. Germline assignment: CDR1 DFQATT and CDR2 SNEGSKA (reference sequence). The DNA of the CDR3 is TGCAGTGCTCTGTTACTAGCGGGAGCTAGGGATGAGCAGTTCTTC. It specifies CSALLLAGARDEQFF.

This clonotype has only a few counts. The chain has TRBV27 and TRBJ2-3, with 8 positions matching TRBD1. Germline CDR1 reads MNHEY; CDR2 reads SMNVEV (reference sequence). There are 14 residues in the CDR3. With 2 bases clipped from V and 4 bases from J, the junction kept 2 bases outside the gene matches. The CDR3 bases are TGTGCCAGCAGTTTAAACAGGGGGGCAGATACGCAGTATTTT. Protein product: CASSLNRGADTQYF.

This rearrangement joins TRBV20-1 to TRBJ2-5; no clear D gene. Trimming pared 4 bases from V and 5 bases from J, leaving 26 bases between. The CDR3 has 17 residues. The V gene's germline CDR1 is DFQATT and CDR2 SNEGSKA (reference sequence). Here the CDR3 reads CSATSLRDVQEHETQYF. The CDR3 region has the DNA TGCAGTGCTACATCCCTCCGCGATGTTCAGGAACACGAGACCCAGTACTTC.

Only a few counts were recorded for this clonotype. The V gene is TRBV27, the J gene TRBJ2-7; 7 bases are a match to TRBD1. The V segment lost 7 bases and the J segment 2 bases; nucleotides outside the gene matches: 5. The germline V gene encodes CDR1 MNHEY and CDR2 SMNVEV (reference sequence). The CDR3 spans 13 residues. CDR3 sequence: CASNDRVPYEQYF. The CDR3 nucleotides read TGTGCCAGCAACGACAGGGTCCCCTACGAGCAGTACTTC.

The V and J genes are TRBV27 and TRBJ1-1; 9 nucleotides align to TRBD1. CDR3 length: 15 amino acids. Germline V gene sequence: CDR1 MNHEY, CDR2 SMNVEV (reference sequence). With V trimmed by 1 base and J by 0 bases, 0 bases remained unmatched. The CDR3 DNA sequence: TGTGCCAGCAGTTTATGGACAGGGGTGAACACTGAAGCTTTCTTT. Residues: CASSLWTGVNTEAFF.